This T cell receptor beta chain is drawn from a study of a mutant IDH1 vaccine in newly diagnosed glioma. Study-level background: Commencement of vaccination occurred 4-6 weeks following radiotherapy alone, or concurrently with temozolomide cycles. Beforehand, treatment had been radiotherapy, temozolomide, or both; the majority received both.

Trimming took 0 bases from V and 0 from J, leaving 4 bases between them. Germline V gives CDR1 SGHRS, CDR2 YFSETQ. The CDR3 runs 14 residues. Profiled with immunoSEQ multiplex PCR; TCRdb holds only in-frame clones, not every one. The repertoire has 32,000 or so clones, roughly 87% of them found once; the top ten carry approximately 3.3%. As regards this clone: No antigen is known for it.

The time point: week 5, during vaccination. Mutant IDH1 20-mer peptide, at 300 ug, made up each vaccine dose, with topical imiquimod. Regarding the study as a whole: Immune responses induced by the vaccine were seen in 93.3% of patients, spanning multiple MHC alleles.

This chain links TRBV5-1 with TRBJ2-4; D is uncertain. This material consisted of peripheral blood mononuclear cells (PBMCs), taken from a glioma patient whose treatment included an IDH1 peptide vaccine. The source is a woman aged 40 to 50 with glioma. Some clones in this sample may be carry-over from other donors' samples. CDR3 DNA: TGCGCCAGCAGCTTGGGGGGAGCCAAAAACATTCAGTACTTC. This gives the protein CASSLGGAKNIQYF.